This TCR beta chain stems from a study of glioma-infiltrating T cells after dendritic cell vaccination (dated by TCRdb to the mid-2010s). Study-wide context: A cohort of 15 or so glioblastoma patients from Phase I and II dendritic cell vaccination trials was included, of whom 9 were newly diagnosed and 6 had recurrent disease. The vaccine was prepared from monocyte-derived dendritic cells that were cultured for roughly seven days with IL-4 and GM-CSF and then pulsed overnight with autologous tumor lysate. Survival after dendritic cell vaccination was correlated with TCR sequencing metrics, such as TIL content and the overlap between tumor and blood repertoires. Patients received autologous tumor lysate-pulsed dendritic cell vaccination between about 2003 and 2013. Tumor-infiltrating lymphocyte content was quantified and tumor and blood repertoires were compared in dendritic cell-vaccinated glioblastoma patients by deep sequencing of TCR beta CDR3 regions. Three intradermal dendritic cell vaccine injections were administered to patients at biweekly intervals in the arm below the axilla. General findings and caveats noted by the study authors: The TCR overlap response model with three groups was called speculative and said to need prospective validation. The cohort was small and heterogeneous, and full blood and tumor sets were available for few patients, with initial-recurrent tumor pairs available for even fewer patients. No direct relationship between TCR clonality and survival was found, suggesting that a diverse polyclonal response may matter. Higher estimated pretreatment TIL content predicted longer time to progression and overall survival after dendritic cell vaccination.

The time point label corresponds to: after dendritic cell vaccination, including at tumor progression/relapse. Patients were selected on the basis of adequate residual fresh-frozen tumor tissue and more than two years of available survival data. Molecular status otherwise varied across the glioblastoma patients, but none of them carried an isocitrate dehydrogenase mutation. PBMC were collected before vaccination, two weeks after the third vaccination, and at tumor progression if tumor progression occurred. Genomic DNA was extracted with the Qiagen DNeasy Blood extraction Kit. Turning to this clone: This receptor's antigen is unknown. Base-call qualities are not available, and no considerably larger clone is one nucleotide away.

The immunoSEQ assay amplified TCRB CDR3 regions from approximately 1.8 micrograms of genomic DNA, or from all available DNA when less than that amount was available. The multiplex PCR relied on 60 forward primers for TCR V beta segments and 13 reverse primers for J beta segments. Synthetic control templates were spiked into each sample at limiting dilution to estimate reads per starting template. The Illumina HiSeq System generated sequencing reads of 87 bp. The authors processed their data as follows. PCR and sequencing errors were removed by a nearest neighbor algorithm that merged closely related sequences. TCR overlap was defined as the percentage of unique tumor TCR beta sequences that were also present in the same patient's peripheral blood. Drawn from immuneACCESS, this table holds only the in-frame rearrangements with V and J called that TCRdb kept. Clones are partly lost; checked studies trace under half to an unresolved V gene and leave the rest unexplained. V and J calls and clone size are given by that table; D and trimming were obtained from the DNA. This sample is represented by more than 95,000 clones; 90% of them were singletons. The ten largest clones capture more than 2.5% of the sample.

CDR1 and CDR2, looked up from the germline V gene, are SQVTM and ANQGSEA. The CDR3, cysteine through phenylalanine, is 12 amino acids long. This entry keeps only the CDR3 DNA: 36 bases, framed from base 1. Unmatched junction bases come to 7, with V trimmed by 4 bases and J by 8 bases. This clonotype originated in a human donor with glioblastoma. Sequences were derived from blood, sampled after dendritic cell vaccination. The rearranged chain carries TRBV29-1 and TRBJ1-2, and 7 bases in between align with TRBD1. In nucleotides, the sequence is TGCAGCGTTGTGGAGGGGGCTAGGGGCTACACCTTC. It specifies CSVVEGARGYTF.